What follows describes a single T cell receptor (beta chain). This clonotype was picked up many times. There is no known antigen for this receptor. No quality values exist for individual bases; no much larger clone is one base distant. Library generation was performed with 5' RACE. The data were produced on a NextSeq 500. In the TCR library protocol, a unique molecular identifier was attached to each TCR cDNA molecule so that PCR and sequencing errors could be corrected. The authors' analysis ran thus. TCR identification, UMI-based error correction and CDR3 extraction were performed with Decombinator tools. TCRs above a frequency of 2 per 1,000, corresponding to the top 1% of the tumor frequency distribution, were defined as expanded. Expanded tumor TCRs statistically deemed absent (corrected P<0.05) from at least one tumor region were classed as regional, and all other expanded tumor TCRs were classed as ubiquitous. Renyi diversity was calculated using the R vegan package after each repertoire was subsampled 100 times to 5,000 TCRs. CDR3 similarity networks were constructed using string-kernel similarity of amino acid triplets, with links drawn between CDR3s whose pairwise similarity was above 0.82. The public sequencing data were trimmed at Q25 with fastp and processed into clonotypes with MiXCR by TCRdb, which kept only in-frame beta chains. Rows with a matching CDR3 protein are joined into one entry that keeps the most common DNA and genes. These V and J calls are TCRdb output, not the study's own analysis. A total of about 6,900 distinct CDR3 sequences appear in this sample, approximately 12% of them only once. The top ten constitute 22% of the sample.

Read against the paper, the sample's time point label means: sample taken at primary tumor resection. The donors were approximately 70 patients from the lung TRACERx cohort who had early-stage, untreated non-small cell lung cancer. Whole RNA extracted from tumor and nontumor lung tissue, or from cryopreserved PBMC samples, was used for TCR sequencing without cell sorting. Only patients for whom sufficient RNA was available from at least two tumor regions were selected for TCR sequencing. Tumor and adjacent nontumor lung specimens were reviewed by a lung pathologist before selection. The data derive from a study of spatial heterogeneity in lung cancer (dated by TCRdb to between 2018 and 2021). Background for the entire study: More beta-chain than alpha-chain transcripts were consistently detected, likely reflecting higher beta-chain transcript abundance. Nonsynonymous mutation counts, determined by whole-exome sequencing of tumor tissue, were related to features of the TCR repertoire. In tumor regions, TCR transcript counts showed a strong correlation with a T cell transcriptional module score derived from matched bulk RNA-seq. In non-small cell lung cancer, the study made a quantitative comparison of TCR alpha and beta repertoires among multiple tumor regions, matched nontumor lung and blood. In the raw uncorrected reads, each unique combination of TCR and UMI appeared more than ten times on average. At surgery, over 200 tumor regions, fewer than 85 matched nontumor lung samples and some 54 PBMC samples were TCR-sequenced for both alpha and beta chains. Overall study results and their limits: Counts of ubiquitous and regional expanded TCRs were found to correlate with counts of ubiquitous and regional nonsynonymous mutations, respectively. TCR-seq coverage of tumor T cells was estimated at only around 7% for alpha chains and around 13% for beta chains. The number of expanded intratumoral alpha and beta TCRs correlated with the tumor nonsynonymous mutation count. Additional single-cell paired TCR alpha and beta sequencing was considered necessary to confirm, at a functional level, the hypothesis that regional TCRs recognize regional mutations.

This TCR was recovered from a male donor with early-stage non-small cell lung cancer. The sample was lung tumor tissue, taken at surgery.

CDR3 region: CSATRDRTEEQYF. The DNA sequence is as follows: TGCAGTGCTACCCGGGACCGAACGGAAGAGCAGTACTTC. This chain is built from TRBV20-1 and TRBJ2-7; the D assignment is uncertain and may be TRBD1 or TRBD2, with 5 bases supporting each. CDR1 and CDR2, looked up from the germline V gene (reference sequence), are DFQATT and SNEGSKA. The cysteine opens and the phenylalanine closes a CDR3 of 13 amino acids. CDR3 DNA is the only sequence kept; it has 39 bases, read in frame from the first base. V and J lose 4 bases and 7 bases, and a span of 17 bases separates them.